A single TCR beta chain is shown here with its context. These data belong to a study of PD-L1 blockade in urothelial cancer. V shed 5 bases and J 2 bases; nucleotides not matched to a gene: 6. The CDR3 consists of 15 residues. Germline-derived CDR1 and CDR2 are MNHNS and SASEGT. Indicated time point: peripheral blood 6 weeks after treatment start. Sequencing was performed with immunoSEQ multiplex PCR; in TCRdb, only in-frame clones are kept and a portion is missing. The table lists 66,000 or so clones, about nine tenths of them singletons, with approximately 10% in the top ten. This chain joins TRBV6-1 and TRBJ2-7; TRBD1 aligns across 10 bases. The receptor was derived from a man aged 55 to 70 with urothelial cancer. This specimen consisted of PBMCs, obtained around atezolizumab (anti-PD-L1) treatment. CDR3: CASSPRQGATYEQYF. CDR3 DNA: TGTGCCAGCAGTCCGCGACAGGGGGCCACCTACGAGCAGTACTTC.